These 11 T cell receptor beta chains were sequenced from one sample in a study of tumor-infiltrating lymphocytes in primary liver carcinoma listed by TCRdb under 2017. Without any cell sorting, total RNA and DNA were co-extracted from about 21-30 mg of bulk tissue using the AllPrep DNA/RNA mini kit. The instrument was an Illumina HiSeq 2500. A constant-region primer and ProtoScript II reverse transcriptase were used to reverse-transcribe TCRbeta-specific cDNA from roughly 0.5 ug total RNA. TCRbeta libraries were built with three nested multiplex PCR rounds, a slightly modified ARM-PCR procedure. Multiplex TRBV1-TRBV30 forward primers and a Cbeta reverse primer were used in the first two PCR rounds, each of which was run for roughly 10 cycles. Through fastp at Q25 and MiXCR, TCRdb rebuilt clones from the public reads, retaining in-frame beta chains. Rows with a matching CDR3 protein are joined into one entry that keeps the most common DNA and genes. Counted in this sample were about 120,000 distinct CDR3 sequences; around 70% of them appeared once. The biggest ten clones account for roughly 7.3% of the sample.

Sequencing was done on a sample of tumor-adjacent normal liver tissue. The source of these receptors is a woman aged 55-70 years with primary liver carcinoma and hepatitis B virus infection.

The V gene is TRBV29-1, the J gene TRBJ2-1; D may be TRBD2 (6 bases). This CDR3 contains 14 residues. Germline V CDR1 and CDR2: SQVTM, ANQGSEA. The V end lost 4 bases, the J end lost 8 bases, and 18 bases lay between the germline ends. CDR3: CSVGHLAVAHEQFF. The CDR3, as DNA: TGCAGCGTTGGGCACTTAGCGGTAGCCCATGAGCAGTTCTTC.

Concerning this clonotype itself: The junction shows a germline mismatch at one end, possibly a read error. The CDR3 sequence: CASSYSGTVSLEQFF. For the CDR3, the DNA is TGCGCCAGCAGTTACTCCGGGACAGTCTCTCTTGAGCAGTTCTTC. The chain couples TRBV6-5 to TRBJ2-1; 7 bases line up with TRBD1. The germline V gene has CDR1 MNHEY and CDR2 SVGAGI. The CDR3 loop spans 15 amino acids.

With regard to this clonotype: Relative to the germline gene, one junction end is altered; a read error may explain this. The rearrangement joins TRBV12-3 or TRBV12-4 to TRBJ2-7; D remains unclear. The CDR3 extends over 14 amino acids. The CDR3 DNA follows: TGTGCCTGTACCAGCGACGCCGGCTCCTACGAACAGTACTTC. Protein product: CACTSDAGSYEQYF.

The chain couples TRBV5-6 to TRBJ1-5, with no clear D. The CDR3 has 14 amino acids. Germline assignment: CDR1 SGHDT and CDR2 YYEEEE. The CDR3 spells CTNSLGWSNQPQHF. The CDR3 DNA reads TGTACCAACAGCTTGGGGTGGAGCAATCAGCCCCAGCATTTT.

In this sample, this clonotype turned up a few times. The J gene is TRBJ2-7, the V gene TRBV11-2, with D maybe TRBD2 (5 bases). Germline V gives CDR1 SGHAT, CDR2 FQNNGV. The CDR3 contains 15 residues. Deletions cut 2 bases from V and 6 bases from J, with 17 bases between. CDR3 in DNA: TGTGCCAGCAGCTTACCTTCCGGGAATTGGGGCGAGCAGTACTTC. Amino acid sequence: CASSLPSGNWGEQYF. The complete variable domain, with remaining parts taken from reference TRBV11-2 and TRBJ2-7, reads EAGVAQSPRYKIIEKRQSVAFWCNPISGHATLYWYQQILGQGPKLLIQFQNNGVVDDSQLPKDRFSAERLKGVDSTLKIQPAKLEDSAVYLCASSLPSGNWGEQYFGPGTRLTVT.

Note on this clonotype: Germline and junction disagree at one end, which may indicate a read error. The chain has TRBV6-1 and TRBJ2-7; tentatively, D is TRBD2 (5 bases). Germline CDR1 and CDR2: MNHNS and SASEGT. CDR3 length equals 15 residues. This chain's CDR3 is CAGTREGYSRYEQCF. CDR3 nucleotide sequence: TGTGCCGGCACCCGGGAAGGGTATTCGCGCTACGAGCAGTGCTTC.

This clonotype came up many times. The V gene is TRBV18, the J gene TRBJ2-3, with TRBD1 as a possible D gene (6 bases). This CDR3 contains 13 residues. V lost 5 bases, J lost 3 bases, and 9 bases lay in between. CDR1 and CDR2 from the germline V gene are KGHSH and LQKENI. CDR3 DNA sequence: TGTGCCAGCTCAGGTCAGGGGACAGATACGCAGTATTTT. The encoded protein is CASSGQGTDTQYF.

J is TRBJ2-7 and V is TRBV28; 7 bases map to TRBD2. Unmatched junction bases numbered 9, after V lost 4 bases and J lost 3 bases. From germline, CDR1 is MDHEN and CDR2 SYDVKM. There are 15 residues in the CDR3. This chain's CDR3 is CASSSVWDYNYEQYF. CDR3 sequence (DNA): TGTGCCAGCAGTTCCGTCTGGGACTACAACTACGAGCAGTACTTC.

Of note for this clonotype: A much larger clonotype is one base distant, so this may be a read error. The V and J genes are TRBV28 and TRBJ2-1; the D is unclear. The germline V gene has CDR1 MDHEN and CDR2 SYDVKM. The length of the CDR3 is 15 residues. CDR3 coding DNA: TGTGTCAGCAGTCCCGGGTCCGCGATTCAAAATGAGCAGTTCTTC. Translating gives CVSSPGSAIQNEQFF.

Many counts were recorded for this clonotype. V usage is TRBV5-1 and J usage is TRBJ1-5; D is possibly TRBD1 (6 bases). The CDR3 length is 16 residues. Germline V gene data show CDR1 as SGHRS and CDR2 as YFSETQ. The V end lost 3 bases, the J end lost 0 bases, and 13 bases lay between the germline ends. The CDR3 loop reads CASSSQGSYSNQPQHF. The CDR3 coding sequence is TGCGCCAGCAGCTCGCAGGGGTCTTATAGCAATCAGCCCCAGCATTTT. The full variable domain, completed using reference TRBV5-1 and TRBJ1-5, is KAGVTQTPRYLIKTRGQQVTLSCSPISGHRSVSWYQQTPGQGLQFLFEYFSETQRNKGNFPGRFSGRQFSNSRSEMNVSTLELGDSALYLCASSSQGSYSNQPQHFGDGTRLSIL.

In regard to this clonotype: The conserved phenylalanine or tryptophan normally closing the CDR3 is absent here, so this likely arose from a read error. The chain is built from TRBV6-1 and TRBJ2-1, with D possibly being TRBD2 (7 bases). This CDR3 spans 13 amino acids. Trimming took off 7 bases at V and 7 bases at J, with 14 bases between the two ends. The germline gives CDR1 MNHNS, CDR2 SASEGT. In DNA, the CDR3 is TGTGCCAGCAATGCCAAGGGGGGGAATGAGCAGTTCTAC. Translating gives CASNAKGGNEQFY.